This TCR beta chain came from a study of blood T cell repertoires in COVID-19. Study-wide context: The United States, Italy and Spain were the sources of the acute and convalescent COVID-19 samples. The cDNA or gDNA used as material had been derived from T cells, B-cell-depleted T cells, or PBMCs.

The length of the CDR3 is 13 residues. The V end lost 6 bases, the J end lost 4 bases, and 12 bases lay between the germline ends. Profiling relied on immunoSEQ multiplex PCR, and the TCRdb table lists in-frame clones only, not all of them. Counted here are about 200,000 clones, around 82% occurring once; the ten biggest clones make up 5.5%. The clonotype was recovered from a woman between 65 and 79 years old with acute or convalescent COVID-19. The sequencing input was peripheral blood. This sequence joins TRBV12-3 or TRBV12-4 and TRBJ1-2, with D perhaps matching TRBD1 (6 bases). The CDR3 loop is CASSHGGAYGYTF. As DNA, the CDR3 is TGTGCCAGCAGCCACGGGGGGGCCTATGGCTACACCTTC.